This T cell receptor (beta chain) was captured by sequencing in a study of T cells after posttransplantation cyclophosphamide. Produced via immunoSEQ multiplex PCR; TCRdb's table is partial and in-frame only. The data contain about 3,400 clones, around 81% of them singletons. Findings and limits, study-wide: Blood and skin or GI T cell repertoires showed limited TRB overlap. Donor CD8+ memory clones often dominated recipient blood repertoires at later times.

Germline values: CDR1 MGHRA, CDR2 YSYEKL. Trimming removed 1 base at V and 0 bases at J, with 7 bases between. The length of the CDR3 is 15 residues. A remark on this clone: Its antigen is as yet unknown.

The V call is TRBV4-1, the J call TRBJ1-5; unclear D gene. This TCR derives from a woman in her sixties or seventies in good health, CMV-negative, and a related stem cell transplant donor. Sequenced material: CD8+ T cells sorted from bone marrow. CDR3 sequence (DNA): TGCGCCAGCAGCCAAGGTCTCCCTAGCAATCAGCCCCAGCATTTT. This encodes CASSQGLPSNQPQHF.